The entry below describes one TCR beta chain. These data originate in a study of cytomegalovirus exposure and HLA in healthy donors. Use of 60 Vbeta and 13 Jbeta primers characterized the PCR. Sequenced by immunoSEQ multiplex PCR; TCRdb stores in-frame clones only, minus some. The sample yields 150,000 to 200,000 clones, around 78% seen once. From germline, CDR1 is MDHEN and CDR2 SYDVKM. V was shortened by 5 bases and J by 3 bases, with 14 bases between the two germline ends. The CDR3 loop spans 14 amino acids. The receptor comes from a man in his thirties or forties in good health and CMV-seronegative. The chain carries TRBV28 and TRBJ2-7; D is uncertain. Material: PBMCs. The CDR3 region has the DNA TGTGCCAGCAGTGATATTTTAAGCGTCTACGAGCAGTACTTC. Protein: CASSDILSVYEQYF. Drawing the rest from reference TRBV28 and TRBJ2-7, the complete variable domain is DVKVTQSSRYLVKRTGEKVFLECVQDMDHENMFWYRQDPGLGLRLIYFSYDVKMKEKGDIPEGYSVSREKKERFSLILESASTNQTSMYLCASSDILSVYEQYFGPGTRLTVT.